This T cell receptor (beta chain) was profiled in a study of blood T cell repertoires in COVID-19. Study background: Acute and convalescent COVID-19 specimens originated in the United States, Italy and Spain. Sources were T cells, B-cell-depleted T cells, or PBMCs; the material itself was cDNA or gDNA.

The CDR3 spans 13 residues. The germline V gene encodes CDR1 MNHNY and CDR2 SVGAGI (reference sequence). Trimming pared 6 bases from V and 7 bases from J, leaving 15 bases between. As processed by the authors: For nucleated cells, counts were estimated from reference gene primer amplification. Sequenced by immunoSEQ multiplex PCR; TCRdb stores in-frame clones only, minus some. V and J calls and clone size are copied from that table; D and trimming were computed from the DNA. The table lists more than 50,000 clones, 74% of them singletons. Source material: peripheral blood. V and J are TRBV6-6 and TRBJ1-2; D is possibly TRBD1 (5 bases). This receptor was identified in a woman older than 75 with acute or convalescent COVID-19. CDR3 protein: CASSVSGKAGYTF. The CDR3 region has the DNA TGTGCCAGCAGCGTCTCAGGGAAGGCTGGCTACACCTTC.